These T cell receptor beta chains were read from a single sample in a study of T cell changes during pregnancy in multiple sclerosis. TCRdb's copy holds only in-frame clones and misses some; the assay was immunoSEQ multiplex PCR. The table records 78,000 or so clones, just over 90% of them present only once. The source material was peripheral blood, sampled before pregnancy. The source of these receptors is a female donor with multiple sclerosis, enrolled in a pregnancy study. The CDR3 runs from the conserved cysteine through the conserved F or W. The order of the fields is CDR3 protein, CDR3 DNA, D gene, J gene, clone size, V gene. A D gene is named only where the DNA matches it firmly. A clone size is listed for some rows: how often the clone was seen (once, few, many), or a class if it is expanded.

cdr3_aa: CASSPLGYGYTF
cdr3_nt: TGTGCCAGCAGTCCACTAGGCTATGGCTACACCTTC
d_call: .
j_call: TRBJ1-2
clone_size: .
v_call: TRBV27

cdr3_aa: CATAGRGWTYEQYF
cdr3_nt: TGTGCCACCGCGGGGAGGGGTTGGACCTACGAGCAGTACTTC
d_call: TRBD2
j_call: TRBJ2-7
clone_size: .
v_call: TRBV7-6

cdr3_aa: CASSLPGGQDNSPLHF
cdr3_nt: TGCGCCAGCAGCCTCCCCGGGGGGCAGGATAATTCACCCCTCCACTTT
d_call: .
j_call: TRBJ1-6
clone_size: .
v_call: TRBV5-1

cdr3_aa: CASSPHLAGAYNEQFF
cdr3_nt: TGTGCCAGCAGCCCCCATCTAGCGGGGGCCTACAATGAGCAGTTCTTC
d_call: TRBD2
j_call: TRBJ2-1
clone_size: .
v_call: TRBV9

cdr3_aa: CASSPEYDNEQFF
cdr3_nt: TGCGCCAGCAGCCCCGAGTACGACAATGAGCAGTTCTTC
d_call: .
j_call: TRBJ2-1
clone_size: .
v_call: TRBV4-1

cdr3_aa: CASSGRQGGEQYF
cdr3_nt: TGTGCCAGCAGTGGGAGACAGGGGGGGGAGCAGTACTTC
d_call: TRBD1
j_call: TRBJ2-7
clone_size: .
v_call: TRBV6-5

cdr3_aa: CASSGDKVRPQHF
cdr3_nt: TGTGCCAGCAGTGGCGACAAGGTTAGGCCCCAGCATTTT
d_call: .
j_call: TRBJ1-5
clone_size: .
v_call: TRBV6-1

cdr3_aa: CASSIPGEIMNTEAFF
cdr3_nt: TGTGCCAGTAGTATCCCAGGGGAGATCATGAACACTGAAGCTTTCTTT
d_call: .
j_call: TRBJ1-1
clone_size: .
v_call: TRBV19

cdr3_aa: CASGFPDRPLGYTF
cdr3_nt: TGTGCTAGTGGTTTCCCGGACAGGCCCCTTGGCTACACCTTC
d_call: TRBD1
j_call: TRBJ1-2
clone_size: .
v_call: TRBV12-5

cdr3_aa: CASTTGIMAMNTEAFF
cdr3_nt: TGCGCCAGCACTACAGGGATAATGGCCATGAACACTGAAGCTTTCTTT
d_call: .
j_call: TRBJ1-1
clone_size: .
v_call: TRBV10-2

cdr3_aa: CASSVAGEGNIQYF
cdr3_nt: TGTGCCAGCAGCGTAGCTGGGGAGGGAAACATTCAGTACTTC
d_call: TRBD2
j_call: TRBJ2-4
clone_size: .
v_call: TRBV9

cdr3_aa: CASSSPGGTGNTIYF
cdr3_nt: TGTGCCAGCAGCTCGCCGGGGGGAACTGGAAACACCATATATTTT
d_call: .
j_call: TRBJ1-3
clone_size: once
v_call: TRBV7-8

cdr3_aa: CAWSMKGAWNTEAFF
cdr3_nt: TGTGCCTGGAGTATGAAGGGAGCGTGGAACACTGAAGCTTTCTTT
d_call: .
j_call: TRBJ1-1
clone_size: .
v_call: TRBV30

cdr3_aa: CASSSGQAADGYTF
cdr3_nt: TGTGCCAGCAGCTCCGGACAGGCCGCCGATGGCTACACCTTC
d_call: TRBD1
j_call: TRBJ1-2
clone_size: once
v_call: TRBV5-4

cdr3_aa: CASSDRAIDYGYTF
cdr3_nt: TGTGCCAGCAGCGACAGAGCGATTGACTATGGCTACACCTTC
d_call: .
j_call: TRBJ1-2
clone_size: .
v_call: TRBV2

cdr3_aa: CASSPLVSTISGNTIYF
cdr3_nt: TGTGCCAGCAGCCCCCTGGTTAGCACTATCTCTGGAAACACCATATATTTT
d_call: .
j_call: TRBJ1-3
clone_size: .
v_call: TRBV9

cdr3_aa: CASSYGALVGAEAFF
cdr3_nt: TGTGCCAGCAGTTACGGTGCCCTAGTCGGCGCTGAAGCTTTCTTT
d_call: .
j_call: TRBJ1-1
clone_size: .
v_call: TRBV6-6

cdr3_aa: CASSLSEKLFF
cdr3_nt: TGTGCCAGCAGCTTGAGTGAAAAACTGTTTTTT
d_call: .
j_call: TRBJ1-4
clone_size: once
v_call: TRBV7-8